The clone carrying this T cell receptor beta chain was counted once. What it binds is unknown. The CDR3 contains 14 residues. Germline loops: CDR1 MNHEY, CDR2 SMNVEV (reference sequence). Losses at the gene ends were 6 bases for V and 8 bases for J; bases not matched to a gene: 7. Profiling relied on immunoSEQ multiplex PCR, and the TCRdb table lists in-frame clones only, not all of them. The sample includes around 39,000 clones, more than 85% of them seen just once. Each donor contributed around 100,000 T cells on average, unsorted. The data were obtained in a study of T cells in tuberculosis. Study-wide results and limits: Shorter CDR3-alpha in active tuberculosis partly drove smaller distances.

The TCR originated in a donor aged 5-35 years with latent tuberculosis or without tuberculosis infection. Sequencing was carried out using PBMCs. The V call is TRBV27, the J call TRBJ1-4, with TRBD1 matching 9 bases. The CDR3 loop is CASSPPGQGEKLFF. The CDR3 region has the DNA TGTGCCAGCAGCCCTCCGGGACAGGGAGAAAAACTGTTTTTT.